These T cell receptor beta chains were read from a single sample in a study of CD8 T cells in ankylosing spondylitis. TCRdb passed the 5' RACE reads through MiXCR, listing each CDR3 protein once. The table shows 300,000 to 400,000 distinct CDR3 sequences, with approximately 10% occurring only once. The specimen sequenced was blood, either unsorted or a sorted T cell fraction (not recorded which). These receptors all come from a female donor with ankylosing spondylitis or in good health (not recorded which). Each CDR3 is given with its conserved first and last residue. The D gene is left open where the match is weak. The size of a clone is reported for some rows only, either as once, few or many, or as a class for expanded clones.

clone_size j_call v_call cdr3_length d_call cdr3_aa cdr3_nt
- TRBJ2-7 TRBV27 11 - CASSRLPGQYF TGTGCCAGCAGCCGACTCCCGGGGCAGTACTTC
many TRBJ2-1 TRBV6-1 13 - CASTLLGHNEQFF TGTGCCAGCACCCTTCTGGGTCACAATGAGCAGTTCTTC
many TRBJ2-3 TRBV29-1 14 TRBD1 CSAPRTGSTDTQYF TGCAGCGCACCGAGGACAGGAAGCACAGATACGCAGTATTTT
many TRBJ1-6 TRBV9 13 - CASSVTPNSPLHF TGTGCCAGCAGCGTAACTCCTAATTCACCCCTCCACTTT
- TRBJ2-3 TRBV3-1 15 - CASSQAWGRTDTQYF TGTGCCAGCAGCCAAGCGTGGGGGAGAACAGATACGCAGTATTTT
many TRBJ1-1 TRBV20-1 13 TRBD1 CSARARGRTEAFF TGCAGTGCTAGAGCCAGGGGGCGGACTGAAGCTTTCTTT
- TRBJ2-1 TRBV7-2 15 - CASSLRGENNNEQFF TGTGCCAGCAGCCTCCGAGGGGAGAATAACAATGAGCAGTTCTTC
many TRBJ2-1 TRBV3-1 17 TRBD2 CASSQDKRTRAYNEQFF TGTGCCAGCAGCCAAGATAAGAGGACTAGAGCCTACAATGAGCAGTTCTTC
- TRBJ1-1 TRBV12-5 17 - CASGPAVGGLTPREAFF TGTGCTAGTGGTCCAGCTGTAGGGGGACTTACCCCAAGGGAAGCTTTCTTT
many TRBJ2-3 TRBV20-1 16 - CSAFDYRADGTDTQYF TGCAGTGCCTTTGACTACAGGGCAGATGGAACAGATACGCAGTATTTT
many TRBJ2-1 TRBV5-1 13 - CASSLYKYNEQFF TGCGCCAGCAGCTTGTACAAGTACAATGAGCAGTTCTTC
many TRBJ2-7 TRBV7-2 13 - CASSLDQPYEQYF TGTGCCAGCAGCTTGGATCAGCCGTACGAGCAGTACTTC
many TRBJ2-7 TRBV9 15 - CASSVDYGRSYEQYF TGTGCCAGCAGCGTAGATTACGGCCGCTCCTACGAGCAGTACTTC
- TRBJ2-5 TRBV10-2 16 TRBD1 CASSEWAGGSQETQYF TGCGCCAGCAGTGAGTGGGCAGGGGGTTCACAAGAGACCCAGTACTTC
- TRBJ1-1 TRBV7-9 12 - CASSFGGPEAFF TGTGCCAGCAGCTTCGGGGGTCCTGAAGCTTTCTTT
many TRBJ2-5 TRBV20-1 16 - CSARVNSGSLQETQYF TGCAGTGCTAGAGTGAATAGCGGATCCCTCCAAGAGACCCAGTACTTC
few TRBJ2-1 TRBV5-1 15 TRBD2 CASSLDAGGRDEQFF TGCGCCAGCAGCTTGGACGCGGGGGGGCGGGATGAGCAGTTCTTC